This T cell receptor beta chain came from a study of cytomegalovirus exposure and HLA in healthy donors. Whole-study context: Tens of millions of unique TCR sequences came from HLA-typed donors in an early release.

Germline V gene data show CDR1 as SGDLS and CDR2 as YYNGEE. Trimming left V 1 base short and J 1 base short, with 12 bases between. The CDR3 has 15 residues. 13 Jbeta primers and 60 Vbeta primers were used for the PCR. The repertoire was sequenced with immunoSEQ multiplex PCR; TCRdb's copy has only in-frame clones and lacks some. The repertoire holds about 76,000 clones, with about four fifths as singletons. Study conclusions and caveats: Within a later analysis, the majority of CMV-associated TCR beta chains appeared HLA-restricted. A later analysis found common viral pathogens apparently linked to several of the most significant clusters.

Note on this clone: The antigen is not known.

This chain joins TRBV9 and TRBJ2-7; D perhaps matches TRBD2 (5 bases). The sequence was collected from a male donor in good health and CMV-seropositive. The source material was PBMCs. The CDR3 sequence: CASSVSWRPSYEQYF. DNA of the CDR3: TGTGCCAGCAGCGTATCGTGGAGGCCTTCCTACGAGCAGTACTTC. The full variable domain, rest sourced from reference TRBV9 and TRBJ2-7, is DSGVTQTPKHLITATGQRVTLRCSPRSGDLSVYWYQQSLDQGLQFLIQYYNGEERAKGNILERFSAQQFPDLHSELNLSSLELGDSALYFCASSVSWRPSYEQYFGPGTRLTVT.